This record concerns one T cell receptor (beta chain) sequence. Its target antigen remains unknown. No clone much larger than this one lies a single base away; base qualities are absent. From its cysteine to its phenylalanine, the CDR3 spans 16 amino acids. Only the CDR3 portion is preserved as DNA: 48 bases, with reading frame beginning at the first base. CDR1 and CDR2 are read off the germline V gene as MNHEY and SVGEGT. V ends up 5 bases short and J 2 bases short, with an unmatched junction base count of 9. The collaborating institutions used their own protocols to collect whole blood in K2EDTA tubes. For TCRbeta analysis, collaborator samples were shipped as frozen whole blood, as isolated PBMCs, or as DNA extracted from either sample type. This record belongs to a study of blood T cell repertoires in COVID-19 (TCRdb year 2020). As for the study more broadly: Samples covering the acute and convalescent phases of COVID-19 were provided by collaborators in the United States, Italy and Spain. The prospective study material was composed of cDNA or gDNA derived from T cells, B-cell-depleted T cells, or PBMCs. The samples were drawn from two sources: the first 160 participants of the ongoing ImmuneRACE study, and 1,254 subjects contributed by 6 global collaborators. A de-identified subject ID, COVID-19 status, age in years and sex were almost always included in the sample metadata. The dataset comprised deeply sampled blood TCRbeta repertoires from subjects exposed to, actively infected with, or recovered from COVID-19. Where HLA class I and class II types were available, the types were taken from metadata supplied by the sample provider, not from assay-based typing. The repertoires were made available in a free public database intended to serve as a resource for research on the immune response to SARS-CoV-2.

The full study reports these points: The quantity of clinical and demographic metadata differed by source and by participant and was supplied without curation.

TCRbeta CDR3 regions were amplified from genomic DNA by means of the immunoSEQ Assay, a bias-controlled multiplex PCR. Turning to the authors' computational methods: Nucleated cell counts per sample were estimated from amplification of reference gene primers within the assay. Sequence reads were collapsed and filtered to measure the absolute abundance of every unique TCRbeta CDR3 rearrangement. Productive Simpson clonality was computed per sample as the square root of Simpson's diversity index over productive rearrangements. TCRdb holds this immuneACCESS table with in-frame rearrangements only. Some clones are missing; in checked studies, unresolved V genes explain under half, and the rest has no known cause. From that table come the V and J calls and clone size; the DNA was used to work out D and trimming. The sample table lists 37,000 or so clones, around 80% of them with a count of one. About 30% of the sample belongs to the ten largest clones.

This chain is built from TRBV6-2 or TRBV6-3 and TRBJ2-7; 10 bases in the junction line up with TRBD1. The TCR comes from a man in his sixties with acute or convalescent COVID-19. The sample comprised peripheral blood. The CDR3 sequence is CASSAGNGTGAYEQYF. The DNA is TGTGCCAGCAGTGCCGGGAACGGGACAGGGGCCTACGAGCAGTACTTC.